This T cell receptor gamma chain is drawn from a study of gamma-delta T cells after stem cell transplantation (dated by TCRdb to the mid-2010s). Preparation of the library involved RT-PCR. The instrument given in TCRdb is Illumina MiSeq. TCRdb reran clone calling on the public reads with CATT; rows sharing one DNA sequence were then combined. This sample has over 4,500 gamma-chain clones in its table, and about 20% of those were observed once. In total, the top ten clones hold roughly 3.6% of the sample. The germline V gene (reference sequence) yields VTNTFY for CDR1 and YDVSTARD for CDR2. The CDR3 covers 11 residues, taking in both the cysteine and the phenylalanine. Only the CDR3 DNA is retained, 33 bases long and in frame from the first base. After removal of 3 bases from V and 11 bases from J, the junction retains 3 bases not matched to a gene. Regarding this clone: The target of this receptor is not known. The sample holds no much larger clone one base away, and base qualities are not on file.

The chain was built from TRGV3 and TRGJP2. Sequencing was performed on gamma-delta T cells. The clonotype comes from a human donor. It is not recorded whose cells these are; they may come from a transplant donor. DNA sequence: TGTGCCACCTGGGACGAGTGGATCAAGACGTTT. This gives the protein CATWDEWIKTF.